The present TCR beta chain was sequenced within a study of Ad26.COV2.S vaccination and SARS-CoV-2 variants. Profiling relied on immunoSEQ multiplex PCR, and the TCRdb table lists in-frame clones only, not all of them. The table includes some 500,000 clones, roughly 87% detected once. Trimming removed 2 bases at V and 6 bases at J, with 18 bases between. Per germline, CDR1 SGHRS and CDR2 YFSETQ. This CDR3 comprises 16 residues. Treatment of the sample: some 20 received Ad26.COV2.S at low or high dose, single or two shots; about 5 received placebo; per-sample allocation not given. Sampling was done on day 63 after the first vaccine or placebo injection.

This receptor was identified in a person between 18 and 59 years old who received the Ad26.COV2.S COVID-19 vaccine or a placebo. Sample: peripheral blood, taken in a trial of Ad26.COV2.S vaccine versus placebo. The J gene is TRBJ2-1, the V gene TRBV5-1; D may correspond to TRBD1 or TRBD2 (5 bases each). CDR3 loop: CASSLSARGDSNEQFF. The CDR3 DNA follows: TGCGCCAGCAGCTTAAGTGCTCGGGGCGACTCCAATGAGCAGTTCTTC. Supplemented by reference TRBV5-1 and TRBJ2-1, the full variable domain reads KAGVTQTPRYLIKTRGQQVTLSCSPISGHRSVSWYQQTPGQGLQFLFEYFSETQRNKGNFPGRFSGRQFSNSRSEMNVSTLELGDSALYLCASSLSARGDSNEQFFGPGTRLTVL.